These T cell receptor beta chains were read from a single sample in a study of CD8 T cells in ankylosing spondylitis. TCRdb processed the 5' RACE reads anew with MiXCR; each CDR3 protein has one entry. This sample has 750,000 to 850,000 distinct CDR3 sequences; 12% occur once, and the top ten carry approximately 0.5%. Sequencing was done on a sample of blood, either unsorted or a sorted T cell fraction (not recorded which). These receptor sequences come from a male donor with ankylosing spondylitis. CDR3s include the opening cysteine and the closing phenylalanine or tryptophan. A D gene is named only where the DNA matches it firmly. Where a row states a size, it is once, few, many or the class of an expanded clone; other rows omit it.

cdr3_aa: CASSLSHLNTEAFF
cdr3_nt: TGTGCCAGCAGCTTAAGCCACCTGAACACTGAAGCTTTCTTT
cdr3_length: 14
j_call: TRBJ1-1
clone_size: few
d_call: .
v_call: TRBV7-2

cdr3_aa: CSALGQSYEQYF
cdr3_nt: TGCAGCGCCCTAGGCCAGTCCTACGAGCAGTACTTC
cdr3_length: 12
j_call: TRBJ2-7
clone_size: many
d_call: .
v_call: TRBV29-1

cdr3_aa: CASSLGSGTGNTEAFF
cdr3_nt: TGTGCCAGCAGCTTAGGATCAGGGACGGGGAACACTGAAGCTTTCTTT
cdr3_length: 16
j_call: TRBJ1-1
clone_size: few
d_call: .
v_call: TRBV11-3

cdr3_aa: CASSLTRGGADTQYF
cdr3_nt: TGTGCCAGCAGTTTAACCCGGGGGGGCGCAGATACGCAGTATTTT
cdr3_length: 15
j_call: TRBJ2-3
clone_size: many
d_call: TRBD2
v_call: TRBV12-3/TRBV12-4

cdr3_aa: CSASLGQNYGYTF
cdr3_nt: TGCAGTGCTAGCTTAGGACAGAACTATGGCTACACCTTC
cdr3_length: 13
j_call: TRBJ1-2
clone_size: many
d_call: .
v_call: TRBV20-1

cdr3_aa: CASSLGGSRSDTQYF
cdr3_nt: TGTGCCAGCAGCTTAGGTGGGAGTCGGTCAGATACGCAGTATTTT
cdr3_length: 15
j_call: TRBJ2-3
clone_size: .
d_call: .
v_call: TRBV7-2

cdr3_aa: CASFHRASNQPQHF
cdr3_nt: TGTGCCAGCTTTCACAGGGCTAGCAATCAGCCCCAGCATTTT
cdr3_length: 14
j_call: TRBJ1-5
clone_size: many
d_call: .
v_call: TRBV6-1

cdr3_aa: CAISEGTSWYNEQFF
cdr3_nt: TGTGCCATCAGTGAGGGGACTAGCTGGTACAATGAGCAGTTCTTC
cdr3_length: 15
j_call: TRBJ2-1
clone_size: few
d_call: TRBD2
v_call: TRBV10-3

cdr3_aa: CSAGQGVGTDTQYF
cdr3_nt: TGCAGTGCTGGACAGGGGGTTGGCACAGATACGCAGTATTTT
cdr3_length: 14
j_call: TRBJ2-3
clone_size: .
d_call: TRBD1
v_call: TRBV20-1

cdr3_aa: CASSQDWGLTAYEQYF
cdr3_nt: TGCGCCAGCAGCCAAGATTGGGGGTTGACAGCCTACGAGCAGTACTTC
cdr3_length: 16
j_call: TRBJ2-7
clone_size: few
d_call: .
v_call: TRBV4-3

cdr3_aa: CSAKGLADNEQFF
cdr3_nt: TGCAGCGCTAAGGGGCTAGCAGACAATGAGCAGTTCTTC
cdr3_length: 13
j_call: TRBJ2-1
clone_size: many
d_call: .
v_call: TRBV29-1

cdr3_aa: CASRITGISNQPQHF
cdr3_nt: TGTGCCAGCAGAATCACAGGGATTAGCAATCAGCCCCAGCATTTT
cdr3_length: 15
j_call: TRBJ1-5
clone_size: .
d_call: .
v_call: TRBV12-3/TRBV12-4

cdr3_aa: CASSRRPRDRGRYEQYF
cdr3_nt: TGTGCCAGCTCACGACGCCCCCGGGACAGGGGGCGGTACGAGCAGTACTTC
cdr3_length: 17
j_call: TRBJ2-7
clone_size: few
d_call: TRBD1
v_call: TRBV18

cdr3_aa: CAISEAGVGTDTQYF
cdr3_nt: TGTGCCATCAGTGAAGCGGGAGTGGGCACAGATACGCAGTATTTT
cdr3_length: 15
j_call: TRBJ2-3
clone_size: many
d_call: TRBD2
v_call: TRBV10-3

cdr3_aa: CASRPSGRGGEQFF
cdr3_nt: TGTGCCAGCAGGCCTAGCGGGAGGGGAGGTGAGCAGTTCTTC
cdr3_length: 14
j_call: TRBJ2-1
clone_size: .
d_call: TRBD2
v_call: TRBV14

cdr3_aa: CSGAAGGLDTQYF
cdr3_nt: TGCAGTGGAGCCGCGGGAGGATTAGATACGCAGTATTTT
cdr3_length: 13
j_call: TRBJ2-3
clone_size: few
d_call: TRBD2
v_call: TRBV20-1

cdr3_aa: CSARWGMGNTIYF
cdr3_nt: TGCAGTGCTAGGTGGGGAATGGGAAACACCATATATTTT
cdr3_length: 13
j_call: TRBJ1-3
clone_size: few
d_call: .
v_call: TRBV20-1

cdr3_aa: CASSLGDTGETQYF
cdr3_nt: TGTGCCAGCAGCTTGGGCGATACGGGGGAGACCCAGTACTTC
cdr3_length: 14
j_call: TRBJ2-5
clone_size: .
d_call: .
v_call: TRBV7-9

cdr3_aa: CSARDPGVFYEQYF
cdr3_nt: TGCAGTGCTAGGGACCCTGGGGTATTCTACGAGCAGTACTTC
cdr3_length: 14
j_call: TRBJ2-7
clone_size: few
d_call: .
v_call: TRBV20-1

cdr3_aa: CASSSLTSGGNEQFF
cdr3_nt: TGTGCCAGCAGTTCGCTGACTAGCGGTGGCAATGAGCAGTTCTTC
cdr3_length: 15
j_call: TRBJ2-1
clone_size: .
d_call: TRBD2
v_call: TRBV5-5

cdr3_aa: CASRGGGRTLYGYTF
cdr3_nt: TGTGCCAGCAGAGGGGGGGGACGGACTCTCTATGGCTACACCTTC
cdr3_length: 15
j_call: TRBJ1-2
clone_size: many
d_call: .
v_call: TRBV28

cdr3_aa: CASSRRSRWDRNTEAFF
cdr3_nt: TGTGCCAGCAGCCGACGAAGCCGTTGGGACAGGAACACTGAAGCTTTCTTT
cdr3_length: 17
j_call: TRBJ1-1
clone_size: .
d_call: TRBD1
v_call: TRBV7-2

cdr3_aa: CSARETRGHGELFF
cdr3_nt: TGCAGTGCTAGAGAGACGAGGGGGCACGGGGAGCTGTTTTTT
cdr3_length: 14
j_call: TRBJ2-2
clone_size: .
d_call: TRBD1
v_call: TRBV20-1